Listed below are T cell receptor beta chains from one sample, sequenced in a study of T cell repertoires in cytomegalovirus infection. TCRdb passed the reads through MiXCR, listing each CDR3 protein once. The sample holds 450,000 to 550,000 distinct CDR3 sequences, roughly 46% seen once. These receptors have no identified antigens. Here the sequenced sample was cultured PBMCs, taken from culture after CMV antigen stimulation. Receptors originate from a human donor in good health (CMV status not recorded). Some clones in this sample may be carry-over from other donors' samples. Both conserved end residues are part of each CDR3. A D gene is named only where the DNA matches it firmly. The size entry is marked missing in some rows and otherwise reads once, few, many or a size class.

j_call,clone_size,d_call,v_call,cdr3_aa,cdr3_nt
TRBJ1-1,few,.,TRBV5-5,CASSLPQGNTEAFF,TGTGCCAGCAGCTTGCCCCAGGGGAACACTGAAGCTTTCTTT
TRBJ2-3,few,TRBD2,TRBV7-6,CASSSRLGAGGRNTQYF,TGTGCCAGCAGCTCCCGCCTCGGAGCGGGGGGCAGGAATACGCAGTATTTT
TRBJ1-4,.,TRBD1,TRBV18,CASSLNPGQGVEKLFF,TGTGCCAGCTCTCTAAACCCGGGACAGGGCGTTGAAAAACTGTTTTTT
TRBJ2-2,many,.,TRBV7-8,CASSLSNTGELFF,TGTGCCAGCAGCCTGTCGAACACCGGGGAGCTGTTTTTT
TRBJ2-5,.,.,TRBV19,CASSAQGYQETQYF,TGTGCCAGTAGTGCTCAGGGGTACCAAGAGACCCAGTACTTC
TRBJ2-1,few,.,TRBV7-2,CASSLGGTAYNEQFF,TGTGCCAGCAGCCTAGGGGGGACTGCCTACAATGAGCAGTTCTTC
TRBJ2-7,.,TRBD1,TRBV27,CASSQTGLLYEQYF,TGTGCCAGCAGTCAGACAGGGCTACTCTACGAGCAGTACTTC
TRBJ1-1,few,TRBD1,TRBV12-3/TRBV12-4,CASSLSGGGGLIDTEAFF,TGTGCCAGCAGTTTATCAGGGGGAGGGGGCCTTATAGACACTGAAGCTTTCTTT
TRBJ1-2,.,.,TRBV4-1,CASSQLTDANYGYTF,TGCGCCAGCAGCCAGCTGACGGACGCTAACTATGGCTACACCTTC
TRBJ1-2,.,TRBD1,TRBV7-6,CASSASGTGGYGYTF,TGTGCCAGCAGCGCATCCGGGACAGGGGGATATGGCTACACCTTC
TRBJ2-3,.,TRBD2,TRBV12-3/TRBV12-4,CASSLAGGGSPTDTQYF,TGTGCCAGCAGTTTAGCCGGGGGGGGATCCCCCACAGATACGCAGTATTTT
TRBJ1-5,few,.,TRBV7-2,CASSLEGVNQPQHF,TGTGCCAGCAGCTTAGAAGGGGTCAATCAGCCCCAGCATTTT
TRBJ1-4,many,TRBD1,TRBV7-2,CASSSGTGGQANEKLFF,TGTGCCAGCAGCTCCGGGACAGGGGGCCAGGCTAATGAAAAACTGTTTTTT
TRBJ1-3,.,.,TRBV11-2,CASSPIPGSSGNTIYF,TGTGCCAGCAGCCCAATCCCAGGCAGCTCTGGAAACACCATATATTTT
TRBJ1-5,.,TRBD1,TRBV12-3/TRBV12-4,CASSLVTGAQPQHF,TGTGCCAGCAGTTTAGTAACAGGGGCTCAGCCCCAGCATTTT
TRBJ1-4,.,.,TRBV6-8,CASSGEPTGEKLFF,TGTGCCAGCAGTGGTGAGCCCACGGGGGAAAAACTGTTTTTT